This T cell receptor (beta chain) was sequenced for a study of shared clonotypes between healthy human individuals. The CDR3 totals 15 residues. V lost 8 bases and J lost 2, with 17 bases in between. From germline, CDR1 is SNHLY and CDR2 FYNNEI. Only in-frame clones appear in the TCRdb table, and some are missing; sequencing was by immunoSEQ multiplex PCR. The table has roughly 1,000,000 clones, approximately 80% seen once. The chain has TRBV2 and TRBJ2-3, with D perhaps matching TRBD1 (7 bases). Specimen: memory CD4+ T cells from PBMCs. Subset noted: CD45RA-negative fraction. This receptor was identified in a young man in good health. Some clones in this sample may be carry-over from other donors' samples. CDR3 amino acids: CASVGGGGNTDTQYF. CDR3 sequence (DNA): TGTGCCAGCGTAGGAGGAGGGGGCAACACAGATACGCAGTATTTT. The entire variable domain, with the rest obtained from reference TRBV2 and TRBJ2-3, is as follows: EPEVTQTPSHQVTQMGQEVILRCVPISNHLYFYWYRQILGQKVEFLVSFYNNEISEKSEIFDDQFSVERPDGSNFTLKIRSTKLEDSAMYFCASVGGGGNTDTQYFGPGTRLTVL.